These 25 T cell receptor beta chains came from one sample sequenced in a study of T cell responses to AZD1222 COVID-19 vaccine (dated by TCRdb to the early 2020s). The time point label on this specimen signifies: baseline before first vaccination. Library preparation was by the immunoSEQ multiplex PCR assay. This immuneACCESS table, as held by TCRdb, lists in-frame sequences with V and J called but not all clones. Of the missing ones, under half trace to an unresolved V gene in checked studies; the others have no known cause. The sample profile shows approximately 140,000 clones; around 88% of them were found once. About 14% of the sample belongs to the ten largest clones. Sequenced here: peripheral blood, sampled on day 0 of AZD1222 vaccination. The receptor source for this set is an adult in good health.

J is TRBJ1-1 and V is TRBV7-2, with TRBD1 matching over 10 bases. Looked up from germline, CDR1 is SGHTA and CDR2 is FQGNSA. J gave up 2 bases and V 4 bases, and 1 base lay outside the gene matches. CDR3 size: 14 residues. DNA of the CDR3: TGTGCCAGCAGCTGGGACAGGGGAAACACTGAAGCTTTCTTT. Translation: CASSWDRGNTEAFF. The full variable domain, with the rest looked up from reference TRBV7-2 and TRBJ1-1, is GAGVSQSPSNKVTEKGKDVELRCDPISGHTALYWYRQSLGQGLEFLIYFQGNSAPDKSGLPSDRFSAERTGGSVSTLTIQRTQQEDSAVYLCASSWDRGNTEAFFGQGTRLTVV.

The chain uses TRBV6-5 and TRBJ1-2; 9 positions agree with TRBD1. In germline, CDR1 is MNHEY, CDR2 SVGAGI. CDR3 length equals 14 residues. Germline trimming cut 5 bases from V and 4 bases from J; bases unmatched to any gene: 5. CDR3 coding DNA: TGTGCCAGCAGTCCCGGACAGGGGATCTATGGCTACACCTTC. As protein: CASSPGQGIYGYTF.

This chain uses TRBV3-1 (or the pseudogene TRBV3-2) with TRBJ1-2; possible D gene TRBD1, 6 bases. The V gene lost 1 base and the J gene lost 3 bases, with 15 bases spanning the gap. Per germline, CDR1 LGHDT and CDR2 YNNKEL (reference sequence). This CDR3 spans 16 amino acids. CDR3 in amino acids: CASSQVGFAGDYGYTF. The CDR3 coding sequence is TGTGCCAGCAGCCAAGTTGGGTTTGCAGGGGACTATGGCTACACCTTC.

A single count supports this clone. The CDR3 region is CASSFGAGSSEAFF. The CDR3 DNA sequence: TGCGCCAGCAGCTTTGGAGCTGGGTCCTCTGAAGCTTTCTTT. The V and J genes are TRBV5-1 and TRBJ1-1; no clear D gene. Germline V gives CDR1 SGHRS, CDR2 YFSETQ. Trimming shortened V by 2 bases and J by 6 bases, and 14 bases separated the two germline ends. CDR3 length: 14 amino acids.

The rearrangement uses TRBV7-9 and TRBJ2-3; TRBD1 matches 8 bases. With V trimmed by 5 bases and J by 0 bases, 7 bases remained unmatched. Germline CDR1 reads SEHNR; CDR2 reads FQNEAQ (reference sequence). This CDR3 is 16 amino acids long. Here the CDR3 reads CASSSRTGPSTDTQYF. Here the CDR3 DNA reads TGTGCCAGCAGCAGCCGGACAGGGCCGAGCACAGATACGCAGTATTTT.

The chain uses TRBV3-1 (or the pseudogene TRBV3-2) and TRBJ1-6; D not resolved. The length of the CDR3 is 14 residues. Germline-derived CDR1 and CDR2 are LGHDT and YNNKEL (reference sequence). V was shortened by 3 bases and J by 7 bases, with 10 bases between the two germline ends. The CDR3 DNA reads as TGTGCCAGCAGCCATCGGGTATTGAATTCACCCCTCCACTTT. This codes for CASSHRVLNSPLHF.

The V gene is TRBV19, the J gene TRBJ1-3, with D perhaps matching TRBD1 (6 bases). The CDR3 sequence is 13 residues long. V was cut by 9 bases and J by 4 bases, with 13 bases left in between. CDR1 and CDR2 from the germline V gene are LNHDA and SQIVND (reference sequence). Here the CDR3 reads CASSGTLGNTIYF. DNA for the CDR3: TGTGCCAGCTCCGGGACACTGGGAAACACCATATATTTT. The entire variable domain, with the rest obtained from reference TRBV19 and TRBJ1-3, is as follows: DGGITQSPKYLFRKEGQNVTLSCEQNLNHDAMYWYRQDPGQGLRLIYYSQIVNDFQKGDIAEGYSVSREKKESFPLTVTSAQKNPTAFYLCASSGTLGNTIYFGEGSWLTVV.

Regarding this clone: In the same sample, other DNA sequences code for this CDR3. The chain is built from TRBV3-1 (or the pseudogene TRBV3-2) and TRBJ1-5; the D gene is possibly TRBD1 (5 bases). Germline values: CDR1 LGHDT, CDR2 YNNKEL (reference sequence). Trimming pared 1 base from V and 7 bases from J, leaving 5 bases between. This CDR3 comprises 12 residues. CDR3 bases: TGTGCCAGCAGCCAAGGGGGGCAGCCCCAGCATTTT. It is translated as CASSQGGQPQHF.

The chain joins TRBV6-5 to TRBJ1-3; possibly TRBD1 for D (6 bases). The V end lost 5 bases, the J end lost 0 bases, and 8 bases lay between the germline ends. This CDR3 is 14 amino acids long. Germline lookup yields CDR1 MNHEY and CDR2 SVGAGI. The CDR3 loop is CASSLTGSGNTIYF. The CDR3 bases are TGTGCCAGCAGTCTGACAGGCTCTGGAAACACCATATATTTT.

CDR3 region: CASSQAAGTVRGTEAFF. CDR3 nucleotide sequence: TGTGCCAGCAGCCAGGCGGCCGGGACAGTGCGGGGCACTGAAGCTTTCTTT. The gene calls are TRBV3-1 (or the pseudogene TRBV3-2) and TRBJ1-1; 7 nucleotides line up with TRBD1. This CDR3 comprises 17 residues. The germline CDR1 and CDR2 sequences are LGHDT and YNNKEL (reference sequence). Germline trimming cut 3 bases from V and 4 bases from J; bases unmatched to any gene: 14.

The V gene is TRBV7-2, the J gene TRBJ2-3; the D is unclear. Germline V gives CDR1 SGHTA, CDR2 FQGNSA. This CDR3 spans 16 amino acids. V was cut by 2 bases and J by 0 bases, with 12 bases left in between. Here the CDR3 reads CASSLNAAESTDTQYF. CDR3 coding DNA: TGTGCCAGCAGCTTAAATGCCGCGGAGAGCACAGATACGCAGTATTTT.

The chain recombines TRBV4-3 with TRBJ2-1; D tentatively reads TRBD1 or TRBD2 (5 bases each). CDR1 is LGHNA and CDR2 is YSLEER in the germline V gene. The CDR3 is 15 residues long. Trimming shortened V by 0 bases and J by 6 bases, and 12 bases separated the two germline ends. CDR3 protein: CASSQDGTGRNEQFF. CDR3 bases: TGCGCCAGCAGCCAAGACGGGACGGGCCGCAATGAGCAGTTCTTC.

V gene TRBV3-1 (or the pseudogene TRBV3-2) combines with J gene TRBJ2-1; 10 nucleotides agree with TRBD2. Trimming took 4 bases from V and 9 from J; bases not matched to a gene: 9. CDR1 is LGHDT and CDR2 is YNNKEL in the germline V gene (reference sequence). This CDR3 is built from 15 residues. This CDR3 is CASSLSGGVWVEQFF. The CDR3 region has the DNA TGTGCCAGCAGCCTGAGCGGGGGGGTATGGGTTGAGCAGTTCTTC.

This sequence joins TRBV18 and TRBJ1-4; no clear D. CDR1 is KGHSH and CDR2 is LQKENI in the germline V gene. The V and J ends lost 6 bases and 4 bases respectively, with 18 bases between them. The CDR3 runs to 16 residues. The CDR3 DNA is TGTGCCAGCTCTAGCTTCGGAGCAGAAGTTAATGAAAAACTGTTTTTT. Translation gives CASSSFGAEVNEKLFF.

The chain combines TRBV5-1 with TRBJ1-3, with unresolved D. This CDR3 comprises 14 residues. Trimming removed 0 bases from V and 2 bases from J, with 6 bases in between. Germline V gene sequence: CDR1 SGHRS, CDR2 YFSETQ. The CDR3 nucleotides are TGCGCCAGCAGCTTGGATTTGCCTGGAAACACCATATATTTT. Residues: CASSLDLPGNTIYF.

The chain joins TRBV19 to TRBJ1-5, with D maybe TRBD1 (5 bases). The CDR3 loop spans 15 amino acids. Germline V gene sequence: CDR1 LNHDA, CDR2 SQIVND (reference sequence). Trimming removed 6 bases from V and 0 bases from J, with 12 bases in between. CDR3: CASRDKGYSNQPQHF. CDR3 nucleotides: TGTGCCAGTAGGGATAAGGGGTATAGCAATCAGCCCCAGCATTTT. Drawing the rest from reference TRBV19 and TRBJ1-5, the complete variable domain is DGGITQSPKYLFRKEGQNVTLSCEQNLNHDAMYWYRQDPGQGLRLIYYSQIVNDFQKGDIAEGYSVSREKKESFPLTVTSAQKNPTAFYLCASRDKGYSNQPQHFGDGTRLSIL.

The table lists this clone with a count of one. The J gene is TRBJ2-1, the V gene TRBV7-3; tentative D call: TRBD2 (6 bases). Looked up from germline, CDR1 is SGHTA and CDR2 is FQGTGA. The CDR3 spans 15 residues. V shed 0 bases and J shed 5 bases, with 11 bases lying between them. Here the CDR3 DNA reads TGTGCCAGCAGCTTAACGTACGGACTAAACAATGAGCAGTTCTTC. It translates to CASSLTYGLNNEQFF.

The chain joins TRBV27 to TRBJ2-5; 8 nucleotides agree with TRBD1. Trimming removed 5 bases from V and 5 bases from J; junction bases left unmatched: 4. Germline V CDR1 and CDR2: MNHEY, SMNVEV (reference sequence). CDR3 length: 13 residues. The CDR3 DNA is TGTGCCAGCAGTATCAGGGGGCGGGAGACCCAGTACTTC. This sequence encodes CASSIRGRETQYF.

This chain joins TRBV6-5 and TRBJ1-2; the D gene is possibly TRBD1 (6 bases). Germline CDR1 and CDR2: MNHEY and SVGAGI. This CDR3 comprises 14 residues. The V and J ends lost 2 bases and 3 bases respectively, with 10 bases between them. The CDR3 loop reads CASSYRGSDYGYTF. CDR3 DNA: TGTGCCAGCAGTTACAGGGGGAGTGACTATGGCTACACCTTC.

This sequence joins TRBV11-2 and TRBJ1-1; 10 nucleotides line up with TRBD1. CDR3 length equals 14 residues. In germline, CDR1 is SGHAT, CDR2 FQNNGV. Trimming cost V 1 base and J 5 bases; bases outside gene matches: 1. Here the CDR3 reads CASSLAGQGTEAFF. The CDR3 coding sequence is TGTGCCAGCAGCTTAGCGGGACAGGGGACTGAAGCTTTCTTT.

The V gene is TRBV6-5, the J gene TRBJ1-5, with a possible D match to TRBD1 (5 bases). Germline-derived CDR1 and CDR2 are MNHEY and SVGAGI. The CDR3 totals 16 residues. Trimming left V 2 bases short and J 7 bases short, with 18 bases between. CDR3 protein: CASSYVQGMMGQPQHF. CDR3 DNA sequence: TGTGCCAGCAGTTACGTCCAGGGTATGATGGGGCAGCCCCAGCATTTT.

The CDR3 DNA sequence: TGTGCCTGGAGTGTCCCGGGTGCAGCTTTCTTT. Protein: CAWSVPGAAFF. The genes are TRBV30 and TRBJ1-1; the D is unclear. The CDR3 is 11 amino acids. CDR1 is GTSNPN and CDR2 is SVGIG in the germline V gene (reference sequence). Trimming shortened V by 0 bases and J by 10 bases, and 9 bases separated the two germline ends.

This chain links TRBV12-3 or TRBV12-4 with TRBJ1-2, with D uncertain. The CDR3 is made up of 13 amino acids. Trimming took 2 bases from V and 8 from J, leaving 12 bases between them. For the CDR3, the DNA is TGTGCCAGCAGTTTACAACTTCGCGGAGGCTACACCTTC. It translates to CASSLQLRGGYTF.

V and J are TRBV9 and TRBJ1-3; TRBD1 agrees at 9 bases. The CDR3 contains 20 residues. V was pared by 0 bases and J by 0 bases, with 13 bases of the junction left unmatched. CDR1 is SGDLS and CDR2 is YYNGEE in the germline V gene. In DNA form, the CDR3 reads TGTGCCAGCAGCGTAGAGGGGTGGACGGGACAGGGTACCTCTGGAAACACCATATATTTT. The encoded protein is CASSVEGWTGQGTSGNTIYF.

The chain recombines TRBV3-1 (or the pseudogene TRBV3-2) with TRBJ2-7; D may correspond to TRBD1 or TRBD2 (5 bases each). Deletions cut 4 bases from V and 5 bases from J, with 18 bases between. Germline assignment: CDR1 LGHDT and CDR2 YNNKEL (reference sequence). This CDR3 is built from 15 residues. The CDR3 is CASSPQGTFRHEQYF. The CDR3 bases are TGTGCCAGCAGCCCCCAAGGGACCTTCCGGCACGAGCAGTACTTC.